One sample yielded the 13 T cell receptor beta chains listed below, sequenced in a study of blood T cell repertoires in COVID-19. Clones were read by immunoSEQ multiplex PCR, and TCRdb kept only the in-frame ones, dropping some. The sample contains about 14,000 clones, 75% to 90% of which appear only once. The source material was peripheral blood. The receptors were sampled from a man in his forties or fifties with active COVID-19.

The chain employs TRBV28 and TRBJ1-1; D uncertain. Germline V CDR1 and CDR2: MDHEN, SYDVKM. The V end lost 2 bases, the J end lost 0 bases, and 19 bases lay between the germline ends. CDR3 size: 18 residues. CDR3 amino acids: CASSLRINTGILNTEAFF. Written as DNA, the CDR3 is TGTGCCAGCAGTTTAAGGATAAATACGGGTATTTTGAACACTGAAGCTTTCTTT.

The rearrangement joins TRBV6-2 or TRBV6-3 to TRBJ2-2, with 10 bases that match TRBD1. Germline-derived CDR1 and CDR2 are MNHEY and SVGEGT. Trimming removed 5 bases from V and 6 bases from J; junction bases left unmatched: 9. This CDR3 spans 16 amino acids. The CDR3 nucleotides are TGTGCCAGCAGTCGCCGACAGGGGGCGGGGCCCGGGGAGCTGTTTTTT. As protein: CASSRRQGAGPGELFF.

J is TRBJ2-7 and V is TRBV6-2 or TRBV6-3, with a weak D call TRBD2 (6 bases). The CDR3 runs 15 residues. Trimming pared 5 bases from V and 5 bases from J, leaving 19 bases between. Germline V gene lookup returns CDR1 MNHEY and CDR2 SVGEGT. This CDR3 reads CASSPTPGAFNEQYF. CDR3 DNA sequence: TGTGCCAGCAGTCCAACGCCGGGAGCCTTCAACGAGCAGTACTTC.

The chain is built from TRBV15 and TRBJ1-4, with D possibly TRBD1 on 6 matching bases. The V end lost 0 bases, the J end lost 7 bases, and 12 bases lay between the germline ends. CDR1 LNHNV and CDR2 YYDKDF come from the germline V gene (reference sequence). This CDR3 has 15 residues. The CDR3 DNA reads as TGTGCCACCAGCAGAGACAGGGGAGAGGGTGAAAAACTGTTTTTT. Amino acid sequence: CATSRDRGEGEKLFF.

The V and J genes are TRBV18 and TRBJ2-1; D might be TRBD2 (6 bases). Germline CDR1 is KGHSH and CDR2 is LQKENI. The CDR3 length is 16 residues. V lost 5 bases to trimming and J lost 9 bases, with 23 bases between them. The CDR3 loop is CASSYSGTHPGGEQFF. The CDR3 DNA sequence: TGTGCCAGCTCATATTCCGGGACTCACCCTGGGGGTGAGCAGTTCTTC.

This rearrangement joins TRBV29-1 to TRBJ1-5, with D possibly TRBD1 on 5 matching bases. The germline V and J ends were trimmed by 4 bases and 0 bases, with 13 bases remaining between them. The germline V gene has CDR1 SQVTM and CDR2 ANQGSEA. The CDR3 totals 15 residues. CDR3 loop: CSVGESGNSNQPQHF. For the CDR3, the DNA is TGCAGCGTTGGTGAGTCAGGGAATAGCAATCAGCCCCAGCATTTT.

The chain recombines TRBV5-8 with TRBJ2-7; D possibly corresponds to TRBD1 (6 bases). V gave up 1 base and J gave up 5 bases, with 13 bases separating them. The germline gives CDR1 SGHTS, CDR2 YDEGEE. The CDR3 is made up of 14 amino acids. The CDR3 bases are TGTGCCAGCAGCTTGCCGAGGGGGTCCCACGAGCAGTACTTC. Translating gives CASSLPRGSHEQYF.

CDR3: CASSQGGNTEAFF. CDR3 nucleotides: TGTGCCAGCAGCCAAGGAGGGAACACTGAAGCTTTCTTT. The chain carries TRBV3-1 (or the pseudogene TRBV3-2) and TRBJ1-1; no reliable D call. Deletions cut 1 base from V and 1 base from J, with 4 bases between. The CDR3 extends over 13 amino acids. Germline CDR1 is LGHDT and CDR2 is YNNKEL (reference sequence).

The chain employs TRBV7-8 and TRBJ2-1; 7 nucleotides agree with TRBD1. Germline CDR1 is SGHVS and CDR2 is FQNEAQ. CDR3 size: 14 residues. J lost 6 bases, V lost 0 bases, and 2 bases had no gene match. The CDR3 spells CASSLAGTVNEQFF. The CDR3 DNA sequence: TGTGCCAGCAGCTTAGCGGGGACAGTCAATGAGCAGTTCTTC.

As DNA, the CDR3 is TGTGCCAGCAGCTTGCAGGGGCTTGGGGCCAACGTCCTGACTTTC. It is translated as CASSLQGLGANVLTF. The genes are TRBV7-6 and TRBJ2-6; tentatively, D is TRBD1 (6 bases). Germline V gene lookup returns CDR1 SGHVS and CDR2 FNYEAQ. The CDR3 extends over 15 amino acids. V was pared by 3 bases and J by 3 bases, with 9 bases between.

The V call is TRBV30, the J call TRBJ1-2, with D hard to call. This CDR3 is 16 amino acids long. Germline V gene data show CDR1 as GTSNPN and CDR2 as SVGIG (reference sequence). V gave up 1 base and J gave up 2 bases, with 17 bases separating them. The CDR3 region has the DNA TGTGCCTGGAGTGAGCAACTGGGCAGTTACAACTATGGCTACACCTTC. This translates into CAWSEQLGSYNYGYTF.

CDR3 nucleotides: TGTGCCAGCAGTTTCTTGGGACAGGGCCCCTACGAGCAGTACTTC. Its protein product is CASSFLGQGPYEQYF. V is TRBV27 and J is TRBJ2-7; 9 nucleotides line up with TRBD1. The CDR3 runs 15 residues. Unmatched junction bases numbered 5, after V lost 3 bases and J lost 2 bases. Per germline, CDR1 MNHEY and CDR2 SMNVEV (reference sequence).

CDR3 region: CASSREYNSPLHF. The CDR3 DNA follows: TGCGCCAGCAGCCGGGAGTATAATTCACCCCTCCACTTT. The rearrangement links TRBV5-1 to TRBJ1-6; no firm D call. This CDR3 has 13 amino acids. V was shortened by 4 bases and J by 4 bases, with 6 bases between the two germline ends. Germline CDR1 and CDR2: SGHRS and YFSETQ.